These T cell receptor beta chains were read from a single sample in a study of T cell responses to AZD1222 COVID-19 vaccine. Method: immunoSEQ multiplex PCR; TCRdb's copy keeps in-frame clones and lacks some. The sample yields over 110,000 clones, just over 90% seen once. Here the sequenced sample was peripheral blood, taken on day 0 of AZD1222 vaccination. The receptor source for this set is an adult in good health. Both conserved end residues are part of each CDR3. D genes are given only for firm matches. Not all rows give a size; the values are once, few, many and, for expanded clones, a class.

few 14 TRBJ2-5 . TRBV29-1 CSILPQPGIETQYF TGCAGCATCTTGCCCCAACCGGGAATCGAGACCCAGTACTTC
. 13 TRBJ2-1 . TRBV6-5 CASSYGRGREQFF TGTGCCAGCAGTTACGGTAGGGGAAGGGAGCAGTTCTTC
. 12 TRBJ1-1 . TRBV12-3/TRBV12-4 CASSKVFSEAFF TGTGCCAGCAGCAAGGTATTTTCTGAAGCTTTCTTT
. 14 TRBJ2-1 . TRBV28 CASSWVRSGNEQFF TGTGCCAGCAGTTGGGTCCGGAGCGGCAATGAGCAGTTCTTC
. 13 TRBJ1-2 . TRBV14 CASSQDNHYGYTF TGTGCCAGCAGCCAAGATAACCACTATGGCTACACCTTC
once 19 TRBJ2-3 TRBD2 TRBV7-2 CASDSTSGRAMRSRDTQYF TGTGCCAGCGACTCAACTAGCGGGAGGGCCATGAGATCCCGGGATACGCAGTATTTT
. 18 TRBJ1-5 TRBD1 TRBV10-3 CAISEGWVQGVVGRPQHF TGTGCCATCAGTGAAGGTTGGGTACAGGGGGTGGTCGGTAGGCCCCAGCATTTT
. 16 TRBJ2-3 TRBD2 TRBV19 CASSSQAGGRTDTQYF TGTGCCAGTAGTTCTCAAGCGGGGGGGCGCACAGATACGCAGTATTTT
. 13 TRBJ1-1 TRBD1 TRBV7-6 CASSLDRGAEAFF TGTGCCAGCAGCCTCGACAGGGGGGCTGAAGCTTTCTTT
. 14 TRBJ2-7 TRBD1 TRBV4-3 CASSPGTGSYEQYF TGCGCCAGCAGCCCCGGGACAGGGAGCTACGAGCAGTACTTC
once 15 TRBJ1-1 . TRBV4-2 CASTPGRLPGTEAFF TGTGCCAGCACCCCGGGACGACTCCCGGGCACTGAAGCTTTCTTT
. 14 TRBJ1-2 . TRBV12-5 CASGREAVRNGYTF TGTGCTAGTGGTCGGGAGGCGGTAAGGAATGGCTACACCTTC
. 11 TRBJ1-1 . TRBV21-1 CAKGETREAFF TGTGCCAAGGGGGAGACCCGTGAAGCTTTCTTT
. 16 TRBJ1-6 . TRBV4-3 CASSQGVSELNSPLHF TGCGCCAGCAGCCAAGGGGTTAGTGAGCTTAATTCACCCCTCCACTTT
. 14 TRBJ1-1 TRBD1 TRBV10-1 CASSEEGANAEAFF TGCGCCAGCAGTGAGGAGGGGGCGAACGCTGAAGCTTTCTTT
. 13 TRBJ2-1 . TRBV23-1 CASSQPWQSEQFF TGCGCCAGCAGTCAACCATGGCAGTCCGAGCAGTTCTTC
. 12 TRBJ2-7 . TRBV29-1 CSVVPGTNEQYF TGCAGCGTTGTCCCCGGTACGAACGAGCAGTACTTC
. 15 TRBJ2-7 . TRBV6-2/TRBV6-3 CASSYISGSLGEQYF TGTGCCAGCAGTTACATATCGGGGAGTCTGGGCGAGCAGTACTTC
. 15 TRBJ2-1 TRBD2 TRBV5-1 CASSLPAGVGNEQFF TGCGCCAGCAGCTTGCCAGCGGGAGTCGGTAATGAGCAGTTCTTC
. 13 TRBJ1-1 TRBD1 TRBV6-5 CASRDRAYTEAFF TGTGCCAGTCGGGACAGGGCGTATACTGAAGCTTTCTTT
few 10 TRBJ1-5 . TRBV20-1 CSASGPTEHF TGCAGTGCTAGCGGGCCCACCGAGCATTTT
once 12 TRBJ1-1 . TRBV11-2 CASSLDGSEAFF TGTGCCAGCAGCTTAGATGGCAGTGAAGCTTTCTTT
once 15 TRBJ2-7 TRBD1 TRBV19 CASSMGDRGPYEQYF TGTGCCAGTAGTATGGGGGACAGGGGGCCCTACGAGCAGTACTTC
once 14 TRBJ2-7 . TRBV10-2 CASSDPAEPSEQYF TGCGCCAGCAGTGACCCCGCCGAACCCTCCGAGCAGTACTTC
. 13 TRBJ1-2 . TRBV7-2 CASSLGPNYGYTF TGTGCCAGCAGCTTAGGGCCTAACTATGGCTACACCTTC
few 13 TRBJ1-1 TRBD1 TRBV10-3 CAISLQGRGEAFF TGTGCCATCAGCTTACAGGGGCGTGGCGAAGCTTTCTTT
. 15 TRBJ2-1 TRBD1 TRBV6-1 CASSEWGQGRNEQFF TGTGCCAGCAGTGAATGGGGACAGGGACGCAATGAGCAGTTCTTC
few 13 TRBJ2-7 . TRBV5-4 CASSLKQDYEQYF TGTGCCAGCAGCCTAAAACAGGACTACGAGCAGTACTTC
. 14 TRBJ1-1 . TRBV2 CASRPTVLNTEAFF TGTGCCAGCAGGCCGACAGTTTTGAACACTGAAGCTTTCTTT
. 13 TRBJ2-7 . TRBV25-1 CASSEAPGREQYF TGTGCCAGCAGTGAAGCGCCTGGAAGGGAGCAGTACTTC
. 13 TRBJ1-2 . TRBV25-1 CASSERANYGYTF TGTGCCAGCAGTGAACGAGCCAACTATGGCTACACCTTC
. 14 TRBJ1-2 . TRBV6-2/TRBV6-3 CASSPGGGSYGYTF TGTGCCAGCAGCCCCGGAGGGGGTTCATATGGCTACACCTTC
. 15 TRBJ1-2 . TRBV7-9 CASSLGVGTESYYTF TGTGCCAGCAGCTTAGGGGTCGGGACCGAGAGTTACTACACCTTC
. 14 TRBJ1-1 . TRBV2 CASSGTAMNTEAFF TGTGCCAGCAGTGGGACAGCTATGAACACTGAAGCTTTCTTT
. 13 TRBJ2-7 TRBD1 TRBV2 CASTGQSSYEQYF TGTGCCAGCACGGGACAGAGCTCCTACGAGCAGTACTTC
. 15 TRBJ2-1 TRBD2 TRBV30 CARRVGGSSYNEQFF TGTGCCCGTCGAGTCGGCGGGAGCTCCTACAATGAGCAGTTCTTC
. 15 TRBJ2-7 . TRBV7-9 CASTPALAGTYEQYF TGTGCCAGCACCCCAGCCCTAGCCGGAACCTACGAGCAGTACTTC
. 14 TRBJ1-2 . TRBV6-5 CASSYVASDYGYTF TGTGCCAGCAGTTACGTTGCCTCCGACTATGGCTACACCTTC
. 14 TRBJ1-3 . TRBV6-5 CASGSYEVRNTIYF TGTGCCAGCGGCTCCTACGAAGTCAGAAACACCATATATTTT
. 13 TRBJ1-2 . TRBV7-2 CASSLEQGYGYTF TGTGCCAGCAGCTTAGAGCAGGGCTATGGCTACACCTTC
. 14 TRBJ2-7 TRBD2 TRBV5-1 CASSPAGADYEQYF TGCGCCAGCAGCCCAGCGGGAGCAGATTACGAGCAGTACTTC
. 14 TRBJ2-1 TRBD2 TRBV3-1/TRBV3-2 CASSRRGEVNEQFF TGTGCCAGCAGCCGGCGGGGGGAAGTCAATGAGCAGTTCTTC
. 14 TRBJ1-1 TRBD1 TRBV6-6 CASRPGTGGGKAFF TGTGCCAGCAGGCCCGGGACAGGAGGAGGGAAAGCTTTCTTT
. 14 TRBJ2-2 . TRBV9 CASSKRGHTGELFF TGTGCCAGCAGCAAAAGGGGTCACACCGGGGAGCTGTTTTTT
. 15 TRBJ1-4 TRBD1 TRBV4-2 CASSTRTGGNEKLFF TGTGCCAGCAGCACCCGGACAGGGGGTAATGAAAAACTGTTTTTT
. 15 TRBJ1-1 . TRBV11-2 CASSPARGVNTEAFF TGTGCCAGCAGCCCGGCCCGGGGCGTGAACACTGAAGCTTTCTTT
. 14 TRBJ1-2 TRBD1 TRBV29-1 CSVGERQGSSGYTF TGCAGCGTTGGCGAAAGACAGGGAAGTAGCGGCTACACCTTC
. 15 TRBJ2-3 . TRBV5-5 CASSLQGGRSDTQYF TGTGCCAGCAGCTTGCAGGGGGGGAGGTCAGATACGCAGTATTTT
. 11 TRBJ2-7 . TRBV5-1 CASSSGNEQYF TGCGCCAGCAGTTCTGGAAACGAGCAGTACTTC
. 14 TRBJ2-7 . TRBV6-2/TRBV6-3 CASSYAPTIYEQYF TGTGCCAGCAGTTACGCCCCTACGATTTACGAGCAGTACTTC
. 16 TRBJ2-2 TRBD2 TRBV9 CASSISGRANTGELFF TGTGCCAGCAGCATTAGCGGGAGAGCTAACACCGGGGAGCTGTTTTTT
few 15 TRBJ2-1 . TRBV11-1 CASSLVAEAYNEQFF TGTGCCAGCAGCTTAGTAGCGGAAGCCTACAATGAGCAGTTCTTC
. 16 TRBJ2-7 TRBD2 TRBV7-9 CASSTRTSGGSYEQYF TGTGCCAGCAGCACGCGGACTAGCGGGGGCTCCTACGAGCAGTACTTC
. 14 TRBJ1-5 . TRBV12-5 CASGSLGSNQPQHF TGTGCTAGTGGTTCGTTGGGTAGCAATCAGCCCCAGCATTTT
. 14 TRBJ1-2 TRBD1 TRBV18 CASSPPDRVYSYTF TGTGCCAGCTCACCACCGGACAGGGTGTATAGCTACACCTTC
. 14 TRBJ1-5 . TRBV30 CAWSVWGDGQPQHF TGTGCCTGGAGTGTATGGGGGGACGGTCAGCCCCAGCATTTT